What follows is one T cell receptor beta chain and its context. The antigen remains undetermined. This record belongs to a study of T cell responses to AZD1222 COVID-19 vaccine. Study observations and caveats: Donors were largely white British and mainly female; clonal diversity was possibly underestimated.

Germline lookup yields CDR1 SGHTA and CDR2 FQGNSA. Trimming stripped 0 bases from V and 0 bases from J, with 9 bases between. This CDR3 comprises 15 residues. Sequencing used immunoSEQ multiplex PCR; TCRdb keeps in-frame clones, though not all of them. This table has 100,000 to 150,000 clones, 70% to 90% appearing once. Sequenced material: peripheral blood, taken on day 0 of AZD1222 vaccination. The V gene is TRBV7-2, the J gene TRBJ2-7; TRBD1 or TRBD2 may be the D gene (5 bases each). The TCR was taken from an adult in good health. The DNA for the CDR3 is TGTGCCAGCAGCTTAGCGCACGGGGCCTCCTACGAGCAGTACTTC. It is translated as CASSLAHGASYEQYF.